The sample holds many counts of the clone carrying this TCR beta chain. Its matching antigen is unknown. These data belong to a study of post-analysis software for immune sequencing data. General study results and limits: Five TRBV segments, TRBV5-6, TRBV5-1 and TRBV20-1 among them, were found more frequent in patients than controls.

The CDR3 is 16 amino acids. Trimming removed 3 bases from V and 3 bases from J, with 14 bases in between. Incorporated into the TCR beta cDNA libraries were unique molecular identifiers, which served to reduce PCR and sequencing biases. TCRdb passed the PCR reads through MiXCR, listing each CDR3 protein once. The sample carries a few hundred thousand distinct CDR3 sequences, around a third recorded once. The V and J genes are TRBV12-3 or TRBV12-4 and TRBJ1-4; D is perhaps TRBD1 (5 bases). This receptor was identified in a girl between 5 and 17 years old with multiple sclerosis. The specimen sequenced was blood. This chain's CDR3 is CASSFRAGRSNEKLFF. The CDR3 DNA is TGTGCCAGCAGTTTTCGGGCAGGGCGTTCTAATGAAAAACTGTTTTTT.